A selection of T cell receptor beta chains follows, all from one sample in a study of T cells after posttransplantation cyclophosphamide. TCRdb's table, derived via immunoSEQ multiplex PCR, lists solely in-frame clones and lacks some. The sample includes approximately 12,000 clones, none of them occurring once. The material sequenced was PBMCs, taken after allogeneic stem cell transplant with posttransplant cyclophosphamide. The origin of the receptors is a female patient aged 40-50 years who received an allogeneic stem cell transplant from a related donor, was CMV-positive, and had acute GVHD only. Some T cells may be transferred from the graft donor. Both conserved end residues are part of each CDR3. The D gene is left open where the match is weak. Part of the rows lack a size; the others show once, few, many or a class for expanded clones.

>many|TRBV7-3|TRBD2|TRBJ2-7
TGTGCCAGCAGCTTAGCTAGCGGGTCCTCCTACGAGCAGTACTTC
CASSLASGSSYEQYF
>NA|TRBV27|TRBD1|TRBJ2-3
TGTGCCAGCCTGAGGCCGGGACAGGGCACAGATACGCAGTATTTT
CASLRPGQGTDTQYF
>few|TRBV11-2|NA|TRBJ2-7
TGTGCCAGCAGTGGAGGGGGGGGCAGGACCTACGAGCAGTACTTC
CASSGGGGRTYEQYF
>few|TRBV7-2|NA|TRBJ1-2
TGTGCCAGCAGCTCCCCGTCCGGTCCCGGGGGAGGCTACACCTTC
CASSSPSGPGGGYTF
>many|TRBV2|NA|TRBJ2-3
TGTGCCAGCCGTGTCAGATTCACAGATACGCAGTATTTT
CASRVRFTDTQYF
>NA|TRBV5-1|NA|TRBJ1-3
TGCGCCAGCAGCTTGGTACAGGGAAATGGAAACACCATATATTTT
CASSLVQGNGNTIYF
>NA|TRBV5-1|NA|TRBJ2-3
TGCGCCAGCAGCTTGTGGGGGCCGTCCACAGATACGCAGTATTTT
CASSLWGPSTDTQYF
>few|TRBV15|NA|TRBJ1-5
TGTGCCACCAGCAGAGAAGGGCGGGATTACCAGCCCCAGCATTTT
CATSREGRDYQPQHF
>few|TRBV7-9|TRBD1|TRBJ2-4
TGTGCCAGCAGCAACCCGGGACAGGGGGACATTCAGTACTTC
CASSNPGQGDIQYF
>many|TRBV18|NA|TRBJ2-7
TGTGCCAGCTCACGTGGGCAAAACTACGAGCAGTACTTC
CASSRGQNYEQYF
>many|TRBV6-1|TRBD1|TRBJ1-3
TGTGCCAGCAGTGAAGCTCCGGGACAGGGGAAAGGGCCTGGAAACACCATATATTTT
CASSEAPGQGKGPGNTIYF
>many|TRBV30|NA|TRBJ1-5
TGTGCCTGGAGTGTACAGGGCGGTCAGCCCCAGCATTTT
CAWSVQGGQPQHF
>few|TRBV11-2|TRBD1|TRBJ2-3
TGTGCCAGCACCGCTTATGCCCGAGACCCAGGGGGCATACGGGATACGCAGTATTTT
CASTAYARDPGGIRDTQYF
>few|TRBV25-1|NA|TRBJ2-1
TGTGCCAGCAGTGAACCGGGACTTCTGGGCAATGAGCAGTTCTTC
CASSEPGLLGNEQFF
>NA|TRBV10-3|TRBD1|TRBJ1-1
TGTGCCATCAGTGGGGCACAGACAGGGGGATACACTGAAGCTTTCTTT
CAISGAQTGGYTEAFF
>many|TRBV6-5|NA|TRBJ2-5
TGTGCCAGCAGTTACGTCAACCAAGAGACCCAGTACTTC
CASSYVNQETQYF
>many|TRBV7-9|TRBD1|TRBJ2-3
TGTGCCAGCAGCTCGGGACAGGGGTTGAGAACAGATACGCAGTATTTT
CASSSGQGLRTDTQYF
>many|TRBV6-5|NA|TRBJ1-2
TGTGCCAGCAGTTACGAGGAATACTATGGCTACACCTTC
CASSYEEYYGYTF
>many|TRBV12-5|NA|TRBJ1-5
TGTGCTAGTGGCGGAGAACCCCAGCATTTT
CASGGEPQHF
>many|TRBV5-4|TRBD2|TRBJ2-1
TGTGCCAGCAGCCAGAGTGGCGGGAGCTGGTATGAGCAGTTCTTC
CASSQSGGSWYEQFF
>many|TRBV12-2|NA|TRBJ2-1
TGTGCAAGTCGCTTTTACTGTCGACAGTTCTTC
CASRFYCRQFF
>few|TRBV12-5|NA|TRBJ1-2
TGTGCTAGTGGAGCTATCTATGGCTACACCTTC
CASGAIYGYTF
>many|TRBV4-1|NA|TRBJ2-6
TGCGCCAGCAGCCAAGAGCCACAGGGCTGGGCCAACGTCCTGACTTTC
CASSQEPQGWANVLTF
>many|TRBV10-1|TRBD1|TRBJ1-1
TGCGCCAGCAGCGTTGGGACAGCCTTAAACACTGAAGCTTTCTTT
CASSVGTALNTEAFF
>many|TRBV10-3|NA|TRBJ2-7
TGTGCCATCAGTGAGGGGCGACAGAAGGGCGAGCAGTACTTC
CAISEGRQKGEQYF
>many|TRBV4-1|TRBD1|TRBJ2-5
TGCGCCAGCAGCCGGACCGGAGGGACAGGGGGCTTCAGAGAGACCCAGTACTTC
CASSRTGGTGGFRETQYF
>many|TRBV10-3|TRBD1|TRBJ2-3
TGTGCCATCAGTGAGGAGGGGGCGCCATTCACAGATACGCAGTATTTT
CAISEEGAPFTDTQYF